This T cell receptor (beta chain) was retrieved from a study of blood T cells in healthy people across ages. Trimming cost V 1 base and J 4 bases, with 7 bases left between them. Germline V gives CDR1 LNHNV, CDR2 YYDKDF (reference sequence). There are 13 residues in the CDR3. Study results and limitations: Long-lived donors carried more naive CD4+ cells and greater diversity than aged donors.

Concerning this clonotype: What it recognizes is unknown.

Researchers isolated at least 6.5 million PBMCs per sample. A second PCR, run for about 6 to 12 cycles, used a sample-barcoded 5' primer plus a J-beta primer mix. TCRdb reprocessed the 5' RACE reads with MiXCR, giving one entry per CDR3 protein. The table has 850,000 to 1,300,000 distinct CDR3 sequences, roughly 45% seen once. What was sequenced was blood. The V call is TRBV15, the J call TRBJ2-5, with D perhaps matching TRBD1 or TRBD2 (5 bases each). This TCR was sampled from a woman in her sixties in good health. Here the CDR3 DNA reads TGTGCCACCAGCAGAGTTGGGGGAGAGACCCAGTACTTC. It translates to CATSRVGGETQYF.